This TCR beta chain stems from a study of long-term antiretroviral therapy in people with HIV. Concerning this clone itself: As yet, its antigen is unknown.

Researchers report immunoSEQ v3.0 was run at survey level. The protocol was immunoSEQ multiplex PCR, while the TCRdb copy is restricted to in-frame clones and leaves out a portion. The sample lists 15,000 to 20,000 clones; around 78% were seen once. Study-wide findings and caveats: Controls exceeded HIV repertoires in CDR3 length range. Possibly under older ART regimens, blood was drawn between about 2004 and 2018.

The CDR3 runs to 14 residues. Germline CDR1 reads SGDLS; CDR2 reads YYNGEE. Trimming stripped 0 bases from V and 5 bases from J, with 11 bases between. Sequencing used unsorted PBMCs, obtained 2.2 years after starting antiretroviral therapy. This clonotype originated in a man aged 45-60 years with HIV. V usage is TRBV9 and J usage is TRBJ2-5; perhaps D is TRBD1 or TRBD2 (5 bases each). Written as DNA, the CDR3 is TGTGCCAGCAGCGTAGGTGAGGGGATGGAGACCCAGTACTTC. This translates into CASSVGEGMETQYF.